What follows are 27 T cell receptor beta chains derived from one specimen sequenced in a study of kidney transplant recipient with SARS-CoV-2 infection. One entry per CDR3 protein, called by TCRdb with MiXCR from the reads. The sample holds under 300,000 distinct CDR3 sequences, more than 25% seen once. The sample here was a blood sample, taken at baseline and on roughly day 110 from a kidney transplant recipient. The receptor set was obtained from a male patient aged 25-45 years who had COVID-19 and was a kidney transplant recipient. Some T cells may arise from the graft donor.

This clonotype was counted at least ten times. The chain combines TRBV19 with TRBJ1-5; TRBD1 matches at 8 bases. The germline gives CDR1 LNHDA, CDR2 SQIVND (reference sequence). V lost 5 bases, J lost 5 bases, and 2 bases stayed unmatched. This CDR3 region has 13 residues. The CDR3 DNA reads TGTGCCAGTAGTTCACAGGGGGATCAGCCCCAGCATTTT. It is translated as CASSSQGDQPQHF.

This clonotype is deemed medium-sized. V gene TRBV28 combines with J gene TRBJ1-1; D is ambiguous. Germline assignment: CDR1 MDHEN and CDR2 SYDVKM. V dropped 4 bases and J dropped 4 bases, with 7 bases sitting between them. The CDR3 runs to 12 residues. The CDR3 nucleotides are TGTGCCAGCAGTTGGCCCAGCACTGAAGCTTTCTTT. Residues: CASSWPSTEAFF.

There are many counts of this clonotype. The chain carries TRBV6-5 and TRBJ1-2; D unresolved. CDR1 and CDR2 (germline): MNHEY, SVGAGI. CDR3 size: 17 residues. Trimming shortened V by 4 bases and J by 4 bases, and 22 bases separated the two germline ends. CDR3 in DNA: TGTGCCAGCAGTTTTCCGCTCTCTATGCGAAAGACCTATGGCTACACCTTC. It codes for CASSFPLSMRKTYGYTF.

This clonotype has a single count. Just one base apart from a much larger clone, this may be a read error. The genes are TRBV7-2 and TRBJ2-2; no definite D call. This CDR3 has 15 amino acids. Germline-derived CDR1 and CDR2 are SGHTA and FQGNSA. The CDR3 region has the DNA TGTGTCAGCAGCTTAAGGGTGATTCACACCGGGGAGCTGTTTTTT. Protein sequence: CVSSLRVIHTGELFF. The full variable domain, in which reference TRBV7-2 and TRBJ2-2 provide the parts outside the CDR3, is GAGVSQSPSNKVTEKGKDVELRCDPISGHTALYWYRQSLGQGLEFLIYFQGNSAPDKSGLPSDRFSAERTGGSVSTLTIQRTQQEDSAVYLCVSSLRVIHTGELFFGEGSRLTVL.

The sample holds many counts of this clonotype. The gene calls are TRBV29-1 and TRBJ2-7; D is tentatively TRBD1 or TRBD2 (6 bases each). Trimming removed 7 bases from V and 0 bases from J, with 13 bases in between. This CDR3 spans 13 amino acids. Germline V CDR1 and CDR2: SQVTM, ANQGSEA. The chain's CDR3 is CSALKGGSYEQYF. In nucleotides, the CDR3 is TGCAGCGCCTTAAAGGGGGGCTCCTACGAGCAGTACTTC.

The sample holds a few counts of this clonotype. The V and J genes are TRBV29-1 and TRBJ2-1; 10 bases are shared with TRBD1. CDR1 and CDR2 from the germline V gene are SQVTM and ANQGSEA. The CDR3 is 16 amino acids. V was clipped by 6 bases and J by 3 bases; unmatched bases: 11. The CDR3 bases are TGCAGCGTCTATTTTATGACAGGGGGCGACTACAATGAGCAGTTCTTC. Translated: CSVYFMTGGDYNEQFF.

This clonotype was observed a handful of times. The CDR3 here is CASSEGGGQNNQPQHF. The DNA of the CDR3 is TGTGCCAGCAGTGAAGGGGGGGGACAGAACAATCAGCCCCAGCATTTT. The chain couples TRBV6-1 to TRBJ1-5; 7 bases fit TRBD1. The J segment lost 3 bases and the V segment lost 1 base, leaving 6 bases of the junction unmatched. This CDR3 region has 16 residues. The V gene's germline CDR1 is MNHNS and CDR2 SASEGT.

This clonotype was seen repeatedly, ten times or more. The chain combines TRBV10-2 with TRBJ2-5; 10 bases line up with TRBD2. Trimming removed 6 bases from V and 3 bases from J; junction bases left unmatched: 1. The CDR3 contains 13 residues. The germline V gene has CDR1 WSHSY and CDR2 SAAADI. CDR3 bases: TGCGCCAGCAGGCTAGCGGGAGAAGAGACCCAGTACTTC. Its protein product is CASRLAGEETQYF.

The chain couples TRBV27 to TRBJ2-3; D is unclear. CDR1 and CDR2 (germline): MNHEY, SMNVEV (reference sequence). This CDR3 comprises 13 residues. Trimming left V 5 bases short and J 5 bases short, with 11 bases between. CDR3 in DNA: TGTGCCAGCAGTCCTCTCATAGAAGATACGCAGTATTTT. Translating gives CASSPLIEDTQYF.

A note on this clonotype: A read error is possible here, since a much larger clone lies one base away. The chain combines TRBV6-5 with TRBJ1-6, with D unresolved. Germline V gene data show CDR1 as MNHEY and CDR2 as SVGAGI. There are 13 residues in the CDR3. The DNA of the CDR3 is TGTGCCAGCGGTTACGGGGATAATTCACCCCTCCACTTT. Encoded protein: CASGYGDNSPLHF.

This clonotype was seen at least ten times. J is TRBJ1-2 and V is TRBV6-5; D gene uncertain. This CDR3 has 17 residues. Deletions cut 5 bases from V and 4 bases from J, with 23 bases between. The germline gives CDR1 MNHEY, CDR2 SVGAGI. The CDR3 sequence: CASSGRPECRKTYGYTF. The DNA of the CDR3 is TGTGCCAGCAGTGGTCGGCCGGAATGTAGAAAGACCTATGGCTACACCTTC.

About this clonotype: A much more abundant neighbour one base away suggests this may be a read error. The CDR3 loop reads CSARQGAEGNTIDF. The CDR3, as DNA: TGCAGTGCTAGACAGGGGGCGGAAGGAAACACCATAGATTTT. The chain couples TRBV20-1 to TRBJ1-3, with TRBD1 matching over 8 bases. Germline V gene data show CDR1 as DFQATT and CDR2 as SNEGSKA (reference sequence). This CDR3 comprises 14 residues.

In the case of this clonotype: This may come from a read error, since a much larger clone is one base off. The rearrangement uses TRBV10-3 and TRBJ2-5; TRBD2 might be the D (6 bases). The end of the DNA fits TRBJ2-7 better, so the J call may be wrong. There are 16 residues in the CDR3. Germline V gives CDR1 ENHRY, CDR2 SYGVKD. This chain's CDR3 is CAISEKGGRSSYEQYF. The CDR3 coding sequence is TGTGCCATCAGTGAGAAGGGAGGACGATCTTCCTACGAGCAGTACTTC.

This clonotype has a count of ten or more. The rearrangement uses TRBV28 and TRBJ1-6; D is uncertain. The V end lost 2 bases, the J end lost 9 bases, and 8 bases lay between the germline ends. The CDR3 runs to 13 residues. The germline V gene has CDR1 MDHEN and CDR2 SYDVKM. CDR3 protein: CASSLLIGSPLHF. The CDR3 DNA reads as TGTGCCAGCAGTTTACTCATAGGTTCACCCCTCCACTTT. Combining the CDR3 with reference TRBV28 and TRBJ1-6 gives the whole variable domain DVKVTQSSRYLVKRTGEKVFLECVQDMDHENMFWYRQDPGLGLRLIYFSYDVKMKEKGDIPEGYSVSREKKERFSLILESASTNQTSMYLCASSLLIGSPLHFGNGTRLTVT.

This clonotype has ten or more counts. V is TRBV12-3 or TRBV12-4 and J is TRBJ2-7; D is uncertain. The CDR3 is 11 residues long. V lost 2 bases to trimming and J lost 6 bases, with 5 bases between them. The CDR3, as DNA: TGTGCCAGCAGTTTAAGGTCCGAGCAGTACTTC. Encoded protein: CASSLRSEQYF.

This clonotype was seen repeatedly, ten times or more. This rearrangement joins TRBV16 to TRBJ1-2; D is unclear. V was pared by 5 bases and J by 4 bases, with 23 bases between. In germline, CDR1 is KGHSY, CDR2 FQNENV. CDR3 length: 17 amino acids. CDR3 sequence (DNA): TGTGCCAGCAGCGTCCACCCGGTCGTTAGAAAGACCTATGGCTACACCTTC. It specifies CASSVHPVVRKTYGYTF.

This clonotype occurred many times. This chain connects TRBV30 to TRBJ2-2, with no clear D. Deletions cut 5 bases from V and 6 bases from J, with 10 bases between. Per the germline V gene, CDR1 is GTSNPN and CDR2 is SVGIG (reference sequence). The CDR3 sequence is 12 residues long. The CDR3 bases are TGTGCCTGGGAGTCTCTCCCCGGGGAGCTGTTTTTT. This codes for CAWESLPGELFF.

This clonotype appeared many times. This chain uses TRBV2 with TRBJ2-7; D might be TRBD2 (5 bases). The CDR3 covers 14 residues. V was trimmed by 5 bases and J by 2 bases, leaving 13 bases between them. Per the germline V gene, CDR1 is SNHLY and CDR2 is FYNNEI. CDR3 sequence reads: CASSRTREPYEQYF. CDR3 bases: TGTGCCAGCAGTCGAACTAGGGAGCCCTACGAGCAGTACTTC.

This clonotype was counted ten times or more. The rearrangement joins TRBV19 to TRBJ2-7; D unclear. The V and J ends lost 1 base and 3 bases respectively, with 10 bases between them. Per the germline V gene, CDR1 is LNHDA and CDR2 is SQIVND (reference sequence). The CDR3 sequence is 14 residues long. The CDR3 nucleotides are TGTGCCAGTAGTATAGGTGGGCGGCACTACGAGCAGTACTTC. Amino acid sequence: CASSIGGRHYEQYF. The full variable domain, rest sourced from reference TRBV19 and TRBJ2-7, is DGGITQSPKYLFRKEGQNVTLSCEQNLNHDAMYWYRQDPGQGLRLIYYSQIVNDFQKGDIAEGYSVSREKKESFPLTVTSAQKNPTAFYLCASSIGGRHYEQYFGPGTRLTVT.

The CDR3: CASSLGRTGANTEAFF. CDR3 nucleotides: TGTGCCAGCAGCTTGGGGCGGACAGGAGCGAACACTGAAGCTTTCTTT. The V call is TRBV5-5, the J call TRBJ1-1; 7 bases line up with TRBD1. There are 16 residues in the CDR3. The V and J ends lost 0 bases and 1 base, in that order; junction bases with no gene match: 6. Germline V gene lookup returns CDR1 SGHKS and CDR2 YYEKEE (reference sequence). Filled out from reference TRBV5-5 and TRBJ1-1, the complete variable domain reads DAGVTQSPTHLIKTRGQQVTLRCSPISGHKSVSWYQQVLGQGPQFIFQYYEKEERGRGNFPDRFSARQFPNYSSELNVNALLLGDSALYLCASSLGRTGANTEAFFGQGTRLTVV.

A remark on this clonotype: A much larger clone differs by one base, so this may be a read error. This chain connects TRBV25-1 to TRBJ1-5, with D possibly matching TRBD1 (5 bases). CDR3 size: 15 residues. CDR1 MGHDK and CDR2 SYGVNS come from the germline V gene. The CDR3 here is CASCDTGAFNQPQHF. CDR3 sequence (DNA): TGTGCCAGCTGTGACACCGGGGCTTTCAATCAGCCCCAGCATTTT.

On this clonotype: A much larger clone lies one base from this, so it may be a read error. The CDR3 DNA reads as TGTGCCAGAGCGATTCGAGTGGTGAGAAAGACCCATGGCTACACCTTC. This encodes CARAIRVVRKTHGYTF. The chain links TRBV5-3 to TRBJ1-2; D gene ambiguous. TRBV5-3 is identified as an open reading frame with a role that is uncertain. V lost 7 bases to trimming and J lost 6 bases, with 25 bases between them. The CDR3 has 16 amino acids.

For this clonotype: A much larger clone sits a single nucleotide away, making a read error possible. The chain is built from TRBV11-2 and TRBJ2-7; D is unresolved. The germline CDR1 and CDR2 sequences are SGHAT and FQNNGV. The CDR3 contains 13 residues. The CDR3 spells CAGSLELAYEQYV. CDR3 DNA sequence: TGTGCCGGCAGCTTAGAGCTAGCCTACGAGCAGTACGTC.

As to this clonotype: This could be a read error, since a much larger clone is one nucleotide away. This sequence joins TRBV6-5 and TRBJ1-2, with D possibly TRBD1 on 5 matching bases. CDR3 length: 14 residues. V was shortened by 8 bases and J by 4 bases, with 17 bases between the two germline ends. Germline V gives CDR1 MNHEY, CDR2 SVGAGI. CDR3 coding DNA: TGTGCCAGCGCCCCCGGGGGGGGATTCTATGGCTACACCTTC. This codes for CASAPGGGFYGYTF.

The table lists this clonotype with a few counts. This chain links TRBV5-4 with TRBJ1-2; D is uncertain. Germline V gene lookup returns CDR1 SGHNT and CDR2 YYREEE (reference sequence). V dropped 5 bases and J dropped 4 bases, with 21 bases sitting between them. This CDR3 has 16 amino acids. CDR3: CASSCLVPGKTYGYTF. The CDR3 nucleotides read TGTGCCAGCAGTTGTCTCGTACCAGGAAAGACCTATGGCTACACCTTC.

V gene TRBV20-1 combines with J gene TRBJ2-1; the match to TRBD2 covers 14 bases. V lost 0 bases and J lost 7; bases outside the gene matches: 23. This CDR3 comprises 22 residues. The germline V gene has CDR1 DFQATT and CDR2 SNEGSKA (reference sequence). The CDR3 region is CSARDPGGTSGRVLLWGNEQFF. Written as DNA, the CDR3 is TGCAGTGCTAGAGATCCAGGGGGGACTAGCGGGAGAGTCTTATTATGGGGGAATGAGCAGTTCTTC.

This chain links TRBV24-1 with TRBJ2-3; 10 nucleotides align to TRBD1. Trimming removed 5 bases from V and 5 bases from J; junction bases left unmatched: 12. There are 17 residues in the CDR3. CDR1 KGHDR and CDR2 SFDVKD come from the germline V gene. The CDR3 region is CATSAEGTGAKEDTQYF. In DNA form, the CDR3 reads TGTGCCACCAGTGCTGAGGGGACAGGGGCGAAAGAAGATACGCAGTATTTT.